Listed below are T cell receptor beta chains from one sample, sequenced in a study of CD8 T cells in ankylosing spondylitis. TCRdb passed the 5' RACE reads through MiXCR, listing each CDR3 protein once. This table has 150,000 to 200,000 distinct CDR3 sequences, roughly 30% appearing once. Source material: synovial fluid, either unsorted or a sorted T cell fraction (not recorded which). Receptors were obtained from a male donor with ankylosing spondylitis. Both conserved end residues are part of each CDR3. Each record gives: V gene, CDR3 protein.

V gene: TRBV24-1
CDR3 protein: CATSDSAWGAVVSNEQFF

V gene: TRBV2
CDR3 protein: CASSVLKTQYF

V gene: TRBV7-2
CDR3 protein: CASGGGAKDTQYF

V gene: TRBV7-2
CDR3 protein: CASSSTGNEQFF

V gene: TRBV7-9
CDR3 protein: CASSLAGAGAQETQYF

V gene: TRBV18
CDR3 protein: CASSPKNPGGHTF

V gene: TRBV20-1
CDR3 protein: CSARGLAGGVTDTQYF

V gene: TRBV6-6
CDR3 protein: CAIGTGSTGELFF

V gene: TRBV24-1
CDR3 protein: CAIGVSGANVLTF

V gene: TRBV30
CDR3 protein: CAFTERVGYTF

V gene: TRBV4-3
CDR3 protein: CASSQENSPYEQYF

V gene: TRBV28
CDR3 protein: CASSTYYEQYF

V gene: TRBV28
CDR3 protein: CASSFQGVRNQPQHF

V gene: TRBV9
CDR3 protein: CASSPRQGSNEKLFF

V gene: TRBV7-9
CDR3 protein: CASSLRTQDDYGYTF

V gene: TRBV30
CDR3 protein: CAWGQGGSGYTF

V gene: TRBV27
CDR3 protein: CASSLRPGHSYEQYF

V gene: TRBV3-1
CDR3 protein: CASSQGGASSDTQYF

V gene: TRBV20-1
CDR3 protein: CSARAGTGSNEQFF

V gene: TRBV5-1
CDR3 protein: CASSLRDTSGQNTDTQYF

V gene: TRBV20-1
CDR3 protein: CSARGGGLSTEAFF

V gene: TRBV5-1
CDR3 protein: CASSSDRGPPSYNEQFF

V gene: TRBV29-1
CDR3 protein: CSVEGRLNTEAFF

V gene: TRBV7-3
CDR3 protein: CASSPGLAGVSEQYF

V gene: TRBV29-1
CDR3 protein: CSVRPGGFGEQFF